This TCR beta chain came from a study of neurological immune-mediated disorders. Points on this clonotype: Antigen unknown.

V lost 3 bases to trimming and J lost 2 bases; unmatched junction nucleotides: 8. Germline assignment: CDR1 LNHNV and CDR2 YYDKDF (reference sequence). This CDR3 is built from 16 residues. Study results and limitations: CDR3 amino acid sequences found in expanded clones were never shared across subjects, suggesting private repertoires in all groups.

One entry per CDR3 protein results from TCRdb running MiXCR on the 5' RACE reads. Of around 30,000 distinct CDR3 sequences listed, over 4% are singletons. The sample taken for sequencing was PBMCs. The clonotype was recovered from a man younger than 35 in good health. The chain employs TRBV15 and TRBJ1-2, with 8 bases identical to TRBD1. CDR3 DNA: TGTGCCACCAGCAGGATGAGGCAGGGGGCGAACTATGGCTACACCTTC. Translation: CATSRMRQGANYGYTF.